The clone carrying this TCR beta chain was found a few times. The data were obtained in a study of beta chain features in type 1 diabetes. This CDR3 spans 15 amino acids. V was trimmed by 1 base and J by 5 bases, leaving 12 bases between them. The germline V gene encodes CDR1 SGHVS and CDR2 FQNEAQ. Reverse transcription of all isolated RNA meant that expressed TCRB transcripts were sequenced. Repertoires were generated with immunoSEQ multiplex PCR, while TCRdb's copy carries only in-frame clones and drops some. The sample contains around 340,000 clones, 8% of which appear only once. Source material: central memory CD4+ T cells from blood. The genes are TRBV7-8 and TRBJ2-1; perhaps TRBD2 as D (6 bases). This sequence originates from a woman under 30 in good health. The chain's CDR3 is CASSLGGGVNNEQFF. DNA of the CDR3: TGTGCCAGCAGCTTAGGAGGCGGGGTGAACAATGAGCAGTTCTTC.